Here is one TCR beta chain with its context. This record comes from a study of T cells in Graves' hyperthyroidism and ophthalmopathy. The source material, RNA transcripts, was used to amplify TCR beta CDR3 regions. A set of HTBI primers served as the primers for a first-round RT-PCR of the TCR CDR3. TCRdb processed the multiplex PCR reads anew with MiXCR; each CDR3 protein has one entry. Here the sample spans roughly 400,000 distinct CDR3 sequences, about 15% being singletons. Germline CDR1 and CDR2: SGHTS and YDEGEE. The germline V and J ends were trimmed by 3 bases and 2 bases, with 11 bases remaining between them. The CDR3 totals 14 residues.

The V call is TRBV5-8, the J call TRBJ1-2, with a weak D call TRBD1 (5 bases). The TCR sequence derives from a woman aged 18-29 years with Graves' hyperthyroidism that later progressed to Graves' ophthalmopathy. The material sequenced was blood. As DNA, the CDR3 is TGTGCCAGCAGCTCACTCAGGGCCAACTATGGCTACACCTTC. As protein: CASSSLRANYGYTF.